This TCR beta chain was identified during a study of post-analysis software for immune sequencing data. Overall study: Both relapsing-remitting and secondary progressive multiple sclerosis featured among the disease courses, as did progressive-relapsing multiple sclerosis.

Researchers reported that TCR beta cDNA libraries carried unique molecular identifiers. Each CDR3 protein gets one entry after TCRdb re-called the PCR reads with MiXCR. The sample carries 650,000 to 850,000 distinct CDR3 sequences, about 57% recorded once. Notes on the study in general: Batch-matched samples strongly co-clustered by F measure.

For this clonotype: Antigen specificity is unknown.

The sequence was obtained from a girl aged 5-17 years with multiple sclerosis. Specimen: blood.

The CDR3 bases are TGCAGCGCAGGTCGCGGGACCAGCTCCTACGAGCAGTACTTC. Translated, it gives CSAGRGTSSYEQYF. V usage is TRBV29-1 and J usage is TRBJ2-7; D may be TRBD2 (6 bases). This CDR3 has 14 amino acids. Germline-derived CDR1 and CDR2 are SQVTM and ANQGSEA. Between the trimmed V and J ends, which lost 7 bases and 0 bases, there was a span of 16 bases.